This T cell receptor (beta chain) was retrieved from a study of cytomegalovirus exposure and HLA in healthy donors. Study-level points and caveats: The dataset shows that most TCR sequences were rare, while some public TCRs occurred in many donors. Roughly even sequencing depth across donors was the assumption behind the presence/absence analyses. The authors later found HLA-associated TCR beta chains more clonally expanded than equally common others.

This clone was found a few times. The antigen is not known. The germline V gene has CDR1 MNHEY and CDR2 SVGAGI. Trimming stripped 8 bases from V and 4 bases from J, with 8 bases between. The CDR3 extends over 11 amino acids. A multiplex PCR was run with 60 Vbeta primers and 13 Jbeta primers. Generated by immunoSEQ multiplex PCR, the TCRdb table keeps only in-frame clones and is missing some. The table records about 120,000 clones, roughly 9% of them present only once. Sequenced input: PBMCs. V is TRBV6-5 and J is TRBJ1-2, with D possibly TRBD1 on 5 matching bases. This TCR derives from a woman in her thirties or forties in good health and CMV-seropositive. CDR3: CASSDSYGYTF. For the CDR3, the DNA is TGTGCCAGCTCAGACAGCTATGGCTACACCTTC.